The 4 T cell receptor beta chains reported below all come from one sample, sequenced in a study of blood T cell repertoires in COVID-19. The assay was immunoSEQ multiplex PCR, and TCRdb's table has in-frame clones only and misses some. The sample holds 200,000 to 300,000 clones, approximately 80% seen once. The material sequenced was peripheral blood. Receptor source: a man aged 60 to 75 with acute or convalescent COVID-19.

This chain links TRBV2 with TRBJ2-4, with TRBD1 as a possible D gene (6 bases). Germline CDR1 reads SNHLY; CDR2 reads FYNNEI. The CDR3 contains 14 residues. Trimming removed 7 bases at V and 1 base at J, with 11 bases between. The CDR3 nucleotides read TGTGCCAGCAAACTGGACAGCGCCAAAAACATTCAGTACTTC. Protein sequence: CASKLDSAKNIQYF. The full variable domain, completed using reference TRBV2 and TRBJ2-4, is EPEVTQTPSHQVTQMGQEVILRCVPISNHLYFYWYRQILGQKVEFLVSFYNNEISEKSEIFDDQFSVERPDGSNFTLKIRSTKLEDSAMYFCASKLDSAKNIQYFGAGTRLSVL.

This clone appeared a single time. The chain employs TRBV18 and TRBJ2-3, with TRBD2 as a possible D gene (6 bases). The CDR3 covers 16 residues. V lost 3 bases to trimming and J lost 8 bases, with 21 bases between them. Germline V gene lookup returns CDR1 KGHSH and CDR2 LQKENI. CDR3 in DNA: TGTGCCAGCTCACCTCGTTGGGACCCGCCGGAGGGTACGCAGTATTTT. It is translated as CASSPRWDPPEGTQYF.

The genes are TRBV18 and TRBJ1-1; 7 bases are shared with TRBD1. The CDR3 covers 16 residues. The V and J ends lost 2 bases and 0 bases, in that order; junction bases with no gene match: 6. CDR1 and CDR2 from the germline V gene are KGHSH and LQKENI. The CDR3 DNA sequence: TGTGCCAGCTCACCAGCCAGGGGGAGGATGAACACTGAAGCTTTCTTT. Protein: CASSPARGRMNTEAFF.

J is TRBJ2-1 and V is TRBV9, with TRBD2 matching 11 bases. V gave up 0 bases and J gave up 9 bases; unmatched junction bases: 8. Germline-derived CDR1 and CDR2 are SGDLS and YYNGEE. The CDR3 spans 16 residues. CDR3 coding DNA: TGTGCCAGCAGCGTAGCGTCTAGCGGGAGGATGAGTGAGCAGTTCTTC. Amino acid sequence: CASSVASSGRMSEQFF.